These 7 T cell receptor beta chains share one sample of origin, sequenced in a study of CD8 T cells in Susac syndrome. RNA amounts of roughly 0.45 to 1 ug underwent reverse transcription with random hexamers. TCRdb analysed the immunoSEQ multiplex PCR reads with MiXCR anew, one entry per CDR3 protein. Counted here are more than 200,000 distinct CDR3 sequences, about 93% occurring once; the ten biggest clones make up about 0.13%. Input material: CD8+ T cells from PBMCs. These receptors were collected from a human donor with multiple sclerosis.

The CDR3 spells CSARGYRNGVLSTGELFF. In DNA form, the CDR3 reads TGCAGTGCTAGAGGCTACCGGAATGGCGTGTTGAGCACCGGGGAGCTGTTTTTT. The chain carries TRBV20-1 and TRBJ2-2; D gene uncertain. Deletions cut 1 base from V and 4 bases from J, with 22 bases between. Germline CDR1 is DFQATT and CDR2 is SNEGSKA (reference sequence). This CDR3 is 18 amino acids long.

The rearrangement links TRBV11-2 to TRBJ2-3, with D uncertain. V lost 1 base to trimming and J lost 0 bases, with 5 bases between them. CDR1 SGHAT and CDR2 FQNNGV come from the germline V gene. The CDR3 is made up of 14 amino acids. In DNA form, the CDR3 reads TGTGCCAGCAGCTTAGGAGAAAGCACAGATACGCAGTATTTT. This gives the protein CASSLGESTDTQYF.

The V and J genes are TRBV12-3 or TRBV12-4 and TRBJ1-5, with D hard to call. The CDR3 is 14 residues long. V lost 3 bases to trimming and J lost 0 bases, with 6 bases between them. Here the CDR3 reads CASSLAGSNQPQHF. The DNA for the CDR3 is TGTGCCAGCAGTTTGGCAGGTAGCAATCAGCCCCAGCATTTT.

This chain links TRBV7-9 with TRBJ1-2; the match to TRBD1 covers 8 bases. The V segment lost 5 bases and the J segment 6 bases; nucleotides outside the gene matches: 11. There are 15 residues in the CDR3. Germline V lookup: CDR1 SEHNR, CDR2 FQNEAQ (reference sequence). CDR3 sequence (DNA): TGTGCCAGCAGCGCCTCGGACAGGGATGTAAATGGCTACACCTTC. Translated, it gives CASSASDRDVNGYTF.

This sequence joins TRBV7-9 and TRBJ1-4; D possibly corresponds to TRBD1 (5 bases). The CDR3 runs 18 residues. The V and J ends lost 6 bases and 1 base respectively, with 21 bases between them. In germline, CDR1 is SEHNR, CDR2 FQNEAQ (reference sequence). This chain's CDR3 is CASSSSLRGKGTNEKLFF. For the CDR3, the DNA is TGTGCCAGCAGTAGTTCCCTGAGGGGAAAGGGAACTAATGAAAAACTGTTTTTT.

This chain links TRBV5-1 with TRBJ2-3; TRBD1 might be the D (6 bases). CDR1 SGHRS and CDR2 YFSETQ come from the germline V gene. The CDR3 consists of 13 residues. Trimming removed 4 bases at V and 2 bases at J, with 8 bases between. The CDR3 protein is CASSPGVTDTQYF. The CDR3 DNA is TGCGCCAGCAGCCCAGGGGTCACAGATACGCAGTATTTT.

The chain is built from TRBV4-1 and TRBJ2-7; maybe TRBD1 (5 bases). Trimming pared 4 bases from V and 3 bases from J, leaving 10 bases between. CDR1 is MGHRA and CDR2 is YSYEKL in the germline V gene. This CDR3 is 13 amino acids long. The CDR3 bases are TGCGCCAGCAGCCGCGACAGCCTCTACGAGCAGTACTTC. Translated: CASSRDSLYEQYF.